The T cell receptor beta chain under discussion was sequenced for a study of human T cells and chemical hapten exposure. Study-wide findings and caveats: There was alopecia in the donors, so their immune response may differ from that of healthy people.

Authors' data handling: Per sample, the median was around 96,000 TCRs, with values from roughly 23,000 to 640,000. Each CDR3 protein gets one entry after TCRdb re-called the RACE reads with MiXCR. The V and J calls shown here were made by TCRdb, not taken from the authors' results. Of about 120,000 distinct CDR3 sequences in the sample, roughly 14% are singletons; the top ten hold around 2.8%. The time point: pre-sensitization, week 0. Treatment meaning: therapeutic diphenylcyclopropenone sensitization with weekly scalp DPC. The study drew its donors from alopecia patients who were 18 to 70 years old and suitable for DPC. The V end lost 4 bases, the J end lost 0 bases, and 14 bases lay between the germline ends. Looked up from germline, CDR1 is SGHRS and CDR2 is YFSETQ. This CDR3 contains 16 residues. This clonotype was picked up a small number of times. What it recognizes is unknown.

Source: whole blood, taken in connection with sensitization to the hapten diphenylcyclopropenone (DPC). V and J are TRBV5-1 and TRBJ2-1; D may be TRBD2 (6 bases). The origin of this receptor is a young woman with alopecia areata. Some clones in this sample may be carry-over from other donors' samples. DNA for the CDR3: TGCGCCAGCAGCATGGGACTGGCGAGCTCCTACAATGAGCAGTTCTTC. It specifies CASSMGLASSYNEQFF.